The 17 T cell receptor beta chains below all came from one sample that was sequenced in a study of vaccination and CD4 T cells after COVID-19. Their target antigens are unknown. Treatment indicated: approximately 9-day PBMC culture with coronavirus spike peptide pools or control peptides (ViraFEST assay). One should note that the unexposed donor's CD4+ T cells were collected before the COVID-19 pandemic (2011-2018). Oncomine TCR Beta short-read sequencing was applied to DNA from cultured CD4+ T cells. Investigators isolated genomic DNA from cultured CD4+ T cells. Via MiXCR, TCRdb re-called the PCR reads, giving one row per CDR3 protein. This sample has fewer than 7,500 distinct CDR3 sequences, with 35% found just once. The specimen sequenced was CD4+ T cells from blood, cultured in vitro. Receptors were obtained from a human donor in good health.

The chain employs TRBV6-2 or TRBV6-3 and TRBJ1-2; 7 positions match TRBD1. Germline CDR1 MNHEY, CDR2 SVGEGT. The CDR3 has 15 residues. Trimming at V came to 2 bases and at J to 4 bases, leaving 7 bases not matched to a gene. DNA for the CDR3: TGTGCCAGCAGTTACGGGGGGGACAGAAGCTATGGCTACACCTTC. It encodes CASSYGGDRSYGYTF.

V gene TRBV6-2 or TRBV6-3 combines with J gene TRBJ2-1, with TRBD1 matching 7 bases. Germline CDR1 reads MNHEY; CDR2 reads SVGEGT. The CDR3 consists of 14 residues. Trimming took 6 bases from V and 7 from J; bases not matched to a gene: 9. For the CDR3, the DNA is TGTGCCAGCAGACTCCCAGGGGGAAATAATGAGCAGTTCTTC. Protein product: CASRLPGGNNEQFF.

This clonotype was counted between two and nine times. The chain couples TRBV20-1 to TRBJ1-1, with D perhaps TRBD1 (6 bases). Germline V gives CDR1 DFQATT, CDR2 SNEGSKA (reference sequence). Trimming took off 5 bases at V and 7 bases at J, with 20 bases between the two ends. This CDR3 comprises 14 residues. In DNA, the CDR3 is TGCAGTGCTCACGACTACAGGGTCGGGTATGAAGCTTTCTTT. The encoded protein is CSAHDYRVGYEAFF.

The rearrangement joins TRBV4-3 to TRBJ2-2; 8 positions agree with TRBD1. There are 17 residues in the CDR3. Germline-derived CDR1 and CDR2 are LGHNA and YSLEER. The ends lost 0 bases at V and 6 bases at J; junction bases unmatched: 9. CDR3 residues: CASSQDWAGGFPGELFF. CDR3 DNA sequence: TGCGCCAGCAGCCAAGATTGGGCAGGGGGCTTTCCCGGGGAGCTGTTTTTT.

This clonotype has a handful of counts. The rearrangement links TRBV7-6 to TRBJ1-5, with 8 nucleotides matching TRBD1. CDR1 and CDR2 from the germline V gene are SGHVS and FNYEAQ. The junction had 13 bases not matched to a gene; V was cut back by 1 base and J by 5 bases. The CDR3 sequence is 18 residues long. The CDR3 DNA sequence: TGTGCCAGCAGCTTAGGGTTCGCGGGACAGGAATCGTATCAGCCCCAGCATTTT. The encoded protein is CASSLGFAGQESYQPQHF.

There are a few counts of this clonotype. The chain employs TRBV11-2 and TRBJ1-1; D call uncertain. The CDR3 loop spans 17 amino acids. Germline CDR1 SGHAT, CDR2 FQNNGV. V lost 5 bases and J lost 6, with 25 bases in between. The CDR3 is CASSPNSLSRVRAEAFF. The CDR3 nucleotides read TGTGCCAGCAGCCCTAACTCTTTGAGTAGGGTGAGAGCTGAAGCTTTCTTT. Full variable domain (missing parts from reference TRBV11-2 and TRBJ1-1): EAGVAQSPRYKIIEKRQSVAFWCNPISGHATLYWYQQILGQGPKLLIQFQNNGVVDDSQLPKDRFSAERLKGVDSTLKIQPAKLEDSAVYLCASSPNSLSRVRAEAFFGQGTRLTVV.

J is TRBJ2-7 and V is TRBV4-2; 10 bases are shared with TRBD1. V was clipped by 4 bases and J by 5 bases; unmatched bases: 8. From germline, CDR1 is LGHNA and CDR2 YNFKEQ. The CDR3 sequence is 15 residues long. In nucleotides, the CDR3 is TGTGCCAGCAGCCCTTCGGGACAGGGGAATAACGAGCAGTACTTC. It yields the protein CASSPSGQGNNEQYF.

This clonotype has a handful of counts. This chain joins TRBV7-9 and TRBJ2-1, with D possibly being TRBD2 (6 bases). This CDR3 is 14 amino acids long. Germline V gene sequence: CDR1 SEHNR, CDR2 FQNEAQ (reference sequence). Trimming pared 5 bases from V and 7 bases from J, leaving 15 bases between. This CDR3 reads CASSPLRTNNEQFF. The CDR3 DNA reads TGTGCCAGCAGCCCACTTAGGACTAATAATGAGCAGTTCTTC.

This clonotype has only a few counts. The J gene is TRBJ2-5, the V gene TRBV5-5, with 7 bases that match TRBD1. This CDR3 has 18 amino acids. Losses at the gene ends were 1 base for V and 5 bases for J; bases not matched to a gene: 17. Germline-derived CDR1 and CDR2 are SGHKS and YYEKEE (reference sequence). The CDR3 region has the DNA TGTGCCAGCAGCTTGCGGTACCGAGACAGGGTATTGGGGGAGACCCAGTACTTC. Encoded protein: CASSLRYRDRVLGETQYF.

This rearrangement joins TRBV6-2 or TRBV6-3 to TRBJ2-7; possible D gene TRBD2, 6 bases. In germline, CDR1 is MNHEY, CDR2 SVGEGT. The CDR3 is 13 residues long. V was clipped by 5 bases and J by 0 bases, with 8 bases between them. The CDR3 here is CASSRTTSYEQYF. For the CDR3, the DNA is TGTGCCAGCAGTCGGACTACCTCCTACGAGCAGTACTTC.

Concerning this clonotype itself: The junction departs from germline at one end; a sequencing error may be responsible. The chain links TRBV6-1 to TRBJ2-5, with 11 bases fitting TRBD1. Germline loops: CDR1 MNHNS, CDR2 SASEGT. CDR3 length: 13 residues. DNA for the CDR3: TGTGCCTGCAGGGACAGGGGGCAAGAGACCCAGTACTTC. This codes for CACRDRGQETQYF.

This clonotype turned up a few times. This chain joins TRBV20-1 and TRBJ2-7; weak D call: TRBD2 (5 bases). V gave up 1 base and J gave up 6 bases, with 16 bases separating them. CDR3 length equals 14 residues. Per germline, CDR1 DFQATT and CDR2 SNEGSKA (reference sequence). CDR3 region: CSARGGQDRSEQYF. The CDR3 DNA reads TGCAGTGCTAGAGGAGGGCAGGATCGGTCCGAGCAGTACTTC.

The rearrangement links TRBV20-1 to TRBJ2-3, with 11 bases matching TRBD2. V lost 6 bases to trimming and J lost 6 bases; unmatched junction nucleotides: 8. This CDR3 has 14 amino acids. Germline assignment: CDR1 DFQATT and CDR2 SNEGSKA (reference sequence). In DNA, the CDR3 is TGCAGTGCAACGGGACTAGCGGTATCTGATACGCAGTATTTT. Encoded protein: CSATGLAVSDTQYF.

This clonotype has more than one count but fewer than ten. The rearrangement joins TRBV6-5 to TRBJ2-3; a weak D match, TRBD2 (5 bases). Germline V gene sequence: CDR1 MNHEY, CDR2 SVGAGI. Trimming removed 0 bases from V and 1 base from J, with 23 bases in between. The CDR3 is 20 residues long. CDR3 in amino acids: CASSYSGYTADLVRTDTQYF. The CDR3 bases are TGTGCCAGCAGTTACTCAGGCTATACCGCGGACTTAGTGCGCACAGATACGCAGTATTTT.

The chain employs TRBV11-3 and TRBJ2-1; D gene unclear. The CDR3 totals 15 residues. Germline lookup yields CDR1 SGHNT and CDR2 YENEEA. Trimming took off 5 bases at V and 5 bases at J, with 16 bases between the two ends. This chain's CDR3 is CASSPRAHGNNEQFF. In DNA form, the CDR3 reads TGTGCCAGCAGCCCCCGGGCTCACGGAAACAATGAGCAGTTCTTC.

This rearrangement joins TRBV7-6 to TRBJ2-5, with D possibly being TRBD1 (5 bases). V shed 5 bases and J shed 2 bases, with 21 bases lying between them. Germline V gene lookup returns CDR1 SGHVS and CDR2 FNYEAQ. CDR3 length: 17 amino acids. The CDR3: CASSPRQGAPNQETQYF. The CDR3 DNA reads TGTGCCAGCAGCCCCCGGCAAGGGGCGCCGAATCAAGAGACCCAGTACTTC.

J is TRBJ2-7 and V is TRBV7-3; a possible D gene is TRBD2 (6 bases). The CDR3 length is 13 residues. Trimming pared 4 bases from V and 6 bases from J, leaving 13 bases between. The germline gives CDR1 SGHTA, CDR2 FQGTGA. The CDR3 coding sequence is TGTGCCAGCAGCTCGGGACTGTTCCGCGAGCAGTACTTC. It encodes CASSSGLFREQYF.